The present TCR beta chain was sequenced within a study of vaccination and CD4 T cells after COVID-19. Study findings and constraints: Post-vaccination, and not before, a median roughly 86% of reactive clones appeared in convalescent patients.

J was trimmed by 6 bases and V by 3 bases; bases with no gene match: 9. The CDR3 sequence is 15 residues long. CDR1 and CDR2 from the germline V gene are DFQATT and SNEGSKA (reference sequence). To note about this clonotype: Its antigen remains unidentified.

Treatment of the sample: roughly 10-day PBMC culture with coronavirus spike peptide pools or control peptides (ViraFEST assay). Cell culture was performed with roughly 2 million PBMCs per well in the presence of approximately 10 IU/ml IL-2 and approximately 10 ug/ml peptide pools. The Oncomine TCR Beta short-read assay was applied to DNA of cultured CD4+ T cells. The authors extracted genomic DNA from cultured CD4+ T cells. TCRdb recomputed calls from the PCR reads with MiXCR, one row per CDR3 protein. The repertoire consists of some 10,000 distinct CDR3 sequences, with approximately 60% occurring once and the leading ten covering under 15%.

The V call is TRBV20-1, the J call TRBJ1-5, with 9 positions matching TRBD1. The sequence was collected from a human donor with COVID-19. Sample: cultured CD4+ T cells from blood, taken after SARS-CoV-2 vaccination. The CDR3 DNA reads as TGCAGTGCTAGTCAAAAGTGGGACAGGGCTCAGCCCCAGCATTTT. Protein: CSASQKWDRAQPQHF.